These 30 T cell receptor beta chains share one sample of origin, sequenced in a study of T cell responses to AZD1222 COVID-19 vaccine. Measured with immunoSEQ multiplex PCR; TCRdb has only the in-frame clones, and not every one. This table holds around 88,000 clones, around nine tenths found once. Sequences were derived from peripheral blood, sampled on day 0 of MenACWY control vaccination. The receptors derive from an adult in good health.

This sequence joins TRBV11-3 and TRBJ2-6; D remains ambiguous. Per the germline V gene, CDR1 is SGHNT and CDR2 is YENEEA. Trimming took off 2 bases at V and 1 base at J, with 0 bases between the two ends. CDR3 size: 13 residues. CDR3 coding DNA: TGTGCCAGCAGCTTATCTGGGGCCAACGTCCTGACTTTC. It translates to CASSLSGANVLTF. The full variable domain, completed using reference TRBV11-3 and TRBJ2-6, is EAGVVQSPRYKIIEKKQPVAFWCNPISGHNTLYWYLQNLGQGPELLIRYENEEAVDDSQLPKDRFSAERLKGVDSTLKIQPAELGDSAVYLCASSLSGANVLTFGAGSRLTVL.

The chain employs TRBV27 and TRBJ1-5; possibly TRBD1 for D (6 bases). The V end lost 5 bases, the J end lost 0 bases, and 20 bases lay between the germline ends. The CDR3 consists of 18 residues. Germline V gives CDR1 MNHEY, CDR2 SMNVEV (reference sequence). The CDR3 region is CASSRGSTGFLSNQPQHF. The CDR3 DNA follows: TGTGCCAGCAGTCGTGGTTCGACAGGATTCCTTAGCAATCAGCCCCAGCATTTT.

CDR3 sequence: CASSQDGGTDTQYF. CDR3 in DNA: TGCGCCAGCAGCCAAGACGGTGGCACAGATACGCAGTATTTT. The chain recombines TRBV4-3 with TRBJ2-3; D is unclear. Germline V gene data show CDR1 as LGHNA and CDR2 as YSLEER. Trimming cost V 0 bases and J 1 base, with 5 bases left between them. The CDR3 covers 14 residues.

The rearrangement joins TRBV6-4 to TRBJ2-1; a weak D match, TRBD1 (5 bases). V lost 0 bases and J lost 10, with 10 bases in between. The CDR3 runs to 13 residues. Germline values: CDR1 MRHNA, CDR2 SNTAGT. CDR3: CASSDSRVGEQFF. CDR3 in DNA: TGTGCCAGCAGTGACTCCAGGGTTGGAGAGCAGTTCTTC.

This clone was recorded a few times. J is TRBJ2-2 and V is TRBV6-4; possible D gene TRBD2, 5 bases. Trimming pared 6 bases from V and 1 base from J, leaving 6 bases between. The CDR3 totals 13 residues. Germline values: CDR1 MRHNA, CDR2 SNTAGT. Here the CDR3 DNA reads TGTGCCAGCAGACGGGAGAACACCGGGGAGCTGTTTTTT. Translating it yields CASRRENTGELFF.

The V gene is TRBV11-2, the J gene TRBJ2-3; no clear D. The CDR3 length is 14 residues. V lost 5 bases and J 4 bases, leaving 13 bases between the germline ends. The V gene's germline CDR1 is SGHAT and CDR2 FQNNGV. The CDR3 bases are TGTGCCAGCAGCCACCTGGGTGTCCCAGATACGCAGTATTTT. It translates to CASSHLGVPDTQYF. The full variable domain, its missing parts supplied by reference TRBV11-2 and TRBJ2-3, is EAGVAQSPRYKIIEKRQSVAFWCNPISGHATLYWYQQILGQGPKLLIQFQNNGVVDDSQLPKDRFSAERLKGVDSTLKIQPAKLEDSAVYLCASSHLGVPDTQYFGPGTRLTVL.

This chain joins TRBV4-1 and TRBJ2-5; TRBD1 is a possible D gene (7 bases). The germline V and J ends were trimmed by 1 base and 4 bases, with 16 bases remaining between them. Germline CDR1 MGHRA, CDR2 YSYEKL. The CDR3 covers 16 residues. The CDR3 loop reads CASSQGPQGGVETQYF. The CDR3 bases are TGCGCCAGCAGCCAAGGCCCGCAGGGGGGAGTAGAGACCCAGTACTTC.

This clone has just one count. V is TRBV11-3 and J is TRBJ2-5, with 9 bases identical to TRBD2. This CDR3 spans 13 amino acids. J gave up 5 bases and V 6 bases, and 4 bases lay outside the gene matches. Germline V lookup: CDR1 SGHNT, CDR2 YENEEA. The CDR3 here is CASSFSGGETQYF. The CDR3 nucleotides read TGTGCCAGCAGTTTTAGCGGGGGCGAGACCCAGTACTTC.

The chain is built from TRBV3-1 (or the pseudogene TRBV3-2) and TRBJ1-4; no firm D call. Trimming cost V 0 bases and J 5 bases, with 4 bases left between them. CDR1 and CDR2 from the germline V gene are LGHDT and YNNKEL (reference sequence). The length of the CDR3 is 13 residues. The CDR3 DNA reads TGTGCCAGCAGCCAAGACAGGAATGAAAAACTGTTTTTT. It yields the protein CASSQDRNEKLFF.

The chain has TRBV19 and TRBJ2-7; D is possibly TRBD2 (7 bases). This CDR3 has 16 amino acids. Germline V gene lookup returns CDR1 LNHDA and CDR2 SQIVND (reference sequence). Trimming took 4 bases from V and 5 from J, leaving 21 bases between them. Here the CDR3 reads CASSRGTTGSMDEQYF. The CDR3 DNA reads as TGTGCCAGTAGTAGGGGGACTACAGGGTCTATGGACGAGCAGTACTTC.

This chain connects TRBV7-2 to TRBJ2-7; D gene uncertain. Germline V gene data show CDR1 as SGHTA and CDR2 as FQGNSA. The V end was cut by 1 base, the J end by 0 bases, with 10 bases between. The CDR3 extends over 15 amino acids. The DNA for the CDR3 is TGTGCCAGCAGCTTAGTGGCGGCTAGCTCCTACGAGCAGTACTTC. It encodes CASSLVAASSYEQYF.

This chain links TRBV11-3 with TRBJ2-5; weak D call: TRBD2 (5 bases). Germline V lookup: CDR1 SGHNT, CDR2 YENEEA. The CDR3 length is 15 residues. V shed 2 bases and J shed 1 base, with 11 bases lying between them. The CDR3 reads CASSLQRGIQETQYF. DNA of the CDR3: TGTGCCAGCAGCTTACAACGGGGAATCCAAGAGACCCAGTACTTC.

This clone has a handful of counts. This chain connects TRBV6-5 to TRBJ1-2; TRBD1 might be the D (6 bases). Germline V gene data show CDR1 as MNHEY and CDR2 as SVGAGI. The V and J ends lost 7 bases and 1 base respectively, with 10 bases between them. This CDR3 region has 13 residues. CDR3 protein: CASTQGHNYGYTF. Here the CDR3 DNA reads TGTGCCAGCACACAGGGACATAACTATGGCTACACCTTC.

The chain is built from TRBV9 and TRBJ1-4; D gene unclear. CDR1 SGDLS and CDR2 YYNGEE come from the germline V gene. Trimming removed 4 bases from V and 7 bases from J, with 11 bases in between. This CDR3 region has 13 residues. The CDR3 spells CASSPTGREKLFF. The DNA for the CDR3 is TGTGCCAGCAGCCCCACCGGACGTGAAAAACTGTTTTTT.

This clone came up once. CDR3 loop: CASTSAGPGNTIYF. The CDR3 DNA follows: TGTGCCAGCACGAGTGCGGGGCCTGGAAACACCATATATTTT. This chain connects TRBV2 to TRBJ1-3, with a tentative D call TRBD1 (5 bases). Trimming took off 7 bases at V and 2 bases at J, with 12 bases between the two ends. There are 14 residues in the CDR3. Germline lookup yields CDR1 SNHLY and CDR2 FYNNEI.

J is TRBJ1-4 and V is TRBV29-1, with D uncertain. V dropped 4 bases and J dropped 5 bases, with 8 bases sitting between them. Germline lookup yields CDR1 SQVTM and CDR2 ANQGSEA. This CDR3 has 12 amino acids. The CDR3 DNA follows: TGCAGCGTTGGACCCTCGAATGAAAAACTGTTTTTT. Amino acid sequence: CSVGPSNEKLFF.

The chain joins TRBV6-4 to TRBJ2-3; the D is unclear. There are 14 residues in the CDR3. Trimming took 3 bases from V and 4 from J, leaving 11 bases between them. The V gene's germline CDR1 is MRHNA and CDR2 SNTAGT. Here the CDR3 reads CASSEIGRPDTQYF. CDR3 DNA: TGTGCCAGCAGTGAAATAGGCCGCCCAGATACGCAGTATTTT.

This rearrangement joins TRBV4-1 to TRBJ1-3; D uncertain. Germline assignment: CDR1 MGHRA and CDR2 YSYEKL. This CDR3 is 15 amino acids long. V was pared by 5 bases and J by 0 bases, with 11 bases between. The chain's CDR3 is CASSGSTLSGNTIYF. As DNA, the CDR3 is TGCGCCAGCAGCGGCAGCACACTCTCTGGAAACACCATATATTTT.

The J gene is TRBJ2-1, the V gene TRBV3-1 (or the pseudogene TRBV3-2); TRBD2 agrees at 11 bases. Germline CDR1 and CDR2: LGHDT and YNNKEL (reference sequence). V lost 1 base and J lost 2; bases outside the gene matches: 7. There are 18 residues in the CDR3. The CDR3 reads CASSQGRLAGPPYNEQFF. In DNA form, the CDR3 reads TGTGCCAGCAGCCAAGGCAGACTAGCGGGGCCCCCCTACAATGAGCAGTTCTTC.

Sample share makes this clone medium-sized. This chain links TRBV6-4 with TRBJ1-6; unclear D gene. The V gene's germline CDR1 is MRHNA and CDR2 SNTAGT. V dropped 0 bases and J dropped 7 bases, with 4 bases sitting between them. CDR3 length equals 13 residues. CDR3 sequence (DNA): TGTGCCAGCAGTGACTCGACAAATTCACCCCTCCACTTT. Translation: CASSDSTNSPLHF.

The chain joins TRBV6-2 or TRBV6-3 to TRBJ2-1, with 15 bases that match TRBD2. This CDR3 has 16 amino acids. V lost 5 bases, J lost 9 bases, and 8 bases stayed unmatched. The germline CDR1 and CDR2 sequences are MNHEY and SVGEGT. CDR3 in amino acids: CASSTLRTSGGAEQFF. The CDR3, as DNA: TGTGCCAGCAGTACCCTACGGACTAGCGGGGGGGCTGAGCAGTTCTTC.

This rearrangement joins TRBV3-1 (or the pseudogene TRBV3-2) to TRBJ2-2, with TRBD1 matching 9 bases. Germline-derived CDR1 and CDR2 are LGHDT and YNNKEL (reference sequence). The junction had 7 bases not matched to a gene; V was cut back by 4 bases and J by 4 bases. The CDR3 length is 16 residues. The CDR3 here is CASSPHGQGTTGELFF. The CDR3 nucleotides are TGTGCCAGCAGCCCCCACGGACAGGGGACCACCGGGGAGCTGTTTTTT.

This clone was seen more than once but under ten times. This chain connects TRBV19 to TRBJ1-5; D is ambiguous. Germline assignment: CDR1 LNHDA and CDR2 SQIVND (reference sequence). V dropped 3 bases and J dropped 6 bases, with 9 bases sitting between them. The CDR3 is 13 amino acids. This CDR3 is CASSIEDGQPQHF. In nucleotides, the CDR3 is TGTGCCAGTAGTATTGAGGACGGTCAGCCCCAGCATTTT. Drawing the rest from reference TRBV19 and TRBJ1-5, the complete variable domain is DGGITQSPKYLFRKEGQNVTLSCEQNLNHDAMYWYRQDPGQGLRLIYYSQIVNDFQKGDIAEGYSVSREKKESFPLTVTSAQKNPTAFYLCASSIEDGQPQHFGDGTRLSIL.

As regards this clone: The DNA is left out, because the CDR3 cannot be placed on it with certainty; the CDR3 is given as TCRdb lists it. This sequence joins TRBV7-9 and TRBJ2-2; the table's D call, TRBD2, was not checked against the DNA. Termini included, the CDR3 measures 14 amino acids. Per the germline V gene, CDR1 is SEHNR and CDR2 is FQNEAQ (reference sequence). CDR3 in amino acids: CASSFGEGGGELFF.

This clone showed up just once. V and J are TRBV7-8 and TRBJ2-7; 8 nucleotides agree with TRBD2. J gave up 6 bases and V 5 bases, and 9 bases lay outside the gene matches. Germline CDR1 and CDR2: SGHVS and FQNEAQ. CDR3 size: 14 residues. In DNA, the CDR3 is TGTGCCAGCAGCCGAGGACTAGCCTTGGTCGAGCAGTACTTC. Translation: CASSRGLALVEQYF.

The J gene is TRBJ2-1, the V gene TRBV5-1, with D tentatively TRBD1 (5 bases). Trimming cost V 1 base and J 5 bases, with 16 bases left between them. The CDR3 length is 16 residues. Germline V gene lookup returns CDR1 SGHRS and CDR2 YFSETQ. The CDR3 protein is CASSLPGQGTHNEQFF. In nucleotides, the CDR3 is TGCGCCAGCAGCTTGCCAGGGCAGGGAACCCACAATGAGCAGTTCTTC.

A single count supports this clone. The rearrangement joins TRBV7-9 to TRBJ1-1; 9 bases align to TRBD1. There are 16 residues in the CDR3. Germline CDR1 is SEHNR and CDR2 is FQNEAQ (reference sequence). V dropped 5 bases and J dropped 1; count of bases not matched to a gene: 8. CDR3 coding DNA: TGTGCCAGCAGCCCTAACGGGGGACAGGGGAACACTGAAGCTTTCTTT. This encodes CASSPNGGQGNTEAFF.

This chain links TRBV2 with TRBJ1-5, with a weak D call TRBD1 (5 bases). The CDR3 covers 14 residues. CDR1 and CDR2 from the germline V gene are SNHLY and FYNNEI. Trimming cost V 6 bases and J 5 bases, with 14 bases left between them. The CDR3 coding sequence is TGTGCCAGCAGGGGAGGATGGGGCGATCAGCCCCAGCATTTT. Amino acids: CASRGGWGDQPQHF.

This clone was seen once. This chain links TRBV11-2 with TRBJ2-7; no reliable D call. Germline CDR1 is SGHAT and CDR2 is FQNNGV. This CDR3 spans 11 amino acids. V was trimmed by 5 bases and J by 3 bases, leaving 5 bases between them. In DNA, the CDR3 is TGTGCCAGCAGCGCGAACTACGAGCAGTACTTC. It translates to CASSANYEQYF.

This clone appeared a single time. The rearrangement uses TRBV6-1 and TRBJ1-6; 11 bases match TRBD1. Germline CDR1 reads MNHNS; CDR2 reads SASEGT. Trimming took 3 bases from V and 10 from J; bases not matched to a gene: 2. CDR3 size: 14 residues. In DNA form, the CDR3 reads TGTGCCAGCAGTGAGGACAGGGGGCGATCACCCCTCCACTTT. This sequence encodes CASSEDRGRSPLHF.